Given below is one T cell receptor (beta chain) in context. This entry belongs to a study of blood T cell repertoires in COVID-19. This CDR3 comprises 17 residues. The V segment lost 4 bases and the J segment 4 bases; nucleotides outside the gene matches: 13. From germline, CDR1 is SGHTS and CDR2 YDEGEE. Produced via immunoSEQ multiplex PCR; TCRdb's table is partial and in-frame only. There are 55,000 or so clones in the sample; approximately 86% occur only once, and approximately 3.7% lies in the top ten. J is TRBJ2-1 and V is TRBV5-8; TRBD2 matches 8 bases. This TCR was recovered from a man aged 40-49 years with COVID-19, enrolled during active disease. Sequenced material: peripheral blood. This chain's CDR3 is CASSVVGAGGRYNEQFF. The CDR3 DNA is TGTGCCAGCAGCGTGGTTGGGGCGGGGGGCCGGTACAATGAGCAGTTCTTC.